Shown below are 27 T cell receptor beta chains from a single sample sequenced in a study of shared T cell receptors in the human thymus. The assay was immunoSEQ multiplex PCR, and TCRdb's table has in-frame clones only and misses some. In the table there are 540,000 or so clones, 70% to 80% of which are singletons. This sample was also put to use in a study of human thymus T cells.

Sequenced: thymocytes. These receptor sequences come from a boy in the first two years of life with a congenital heart defect.

The chain has TRBV10-1 and TRBJ2-7; D is perhaps TRBD2 (6 bases). Germline loops: CDR1 WNHNN, CDR2 SYGVQD (reference sequence). V lost 2 bases and J lost 2, with 10 bases in between. This CDR3 comprises 14 residues. CDR3 region: CASSESGYTYEQYF. The DNA of the CDR3 is TGCGCCAGCAGTGAGAGCGGGTATACCTACGAGCAGTACTTC.

The gene calls are TRBV15 and TRBJ1-1; 7 bases map to TRBD1. This CDR3 has 17 residues. Germline trimming cut 4 bases from V and 3 bases from J; bases unmatched to any gene: 14. The V gene's germline CDR1 is LNHNV and CDR2 YYDKDF (reference sequence). The CDR3 nucleotides are TGTGCCACCAGCACCGACCCCTTACAGGGGCAATACACTGAAGCTTTCTTT. Translating it yields CATSTDPLQGQYTEAFF.

This chain links TRBV15 with TRBJ2-2; 10 nucleotides match TRBD2. Unmatched junction bases numbered 7, after V lost 9 bases and J lost 3 bases. CDR3 length: 15 amino acids. CDR1 and CDR2 (germline): LNHNV, YYDKDF (reference sequence). CDR3 protein: CATATLAGDTGELFF. DNA for the CDR3: TGTGCCACAGCAACGCTAGCGGGAGACACCGGGGAGCTGTTTTTT.

Only a few counts were recorded for this clone. The V gene is TRBV13, the J gene TRBJ2-1; tentatively, D is TRBD1 (6 bases). CDR3 length: 19 amino acids. Per germline, CDR1 PRHDT and CDR2 FYEKMQ (reference sequence). V lost 1 base and J 0 bases, leaving 19 bases between the germline ends. The CDR3 region has the DNA TGTGCCAGCAGCTTAGTCCTCGGGGCAGGGGATACCTCCTACAATGAGCAGTTCTTC. This codes for CASSLVLGAGDTSYNEQFF.

The J gene is TRBJ2-7, the V gene TRBV6-1; weak D call: TRBD2 (6 bases). The CDR3 runs to 15 residues. In germline, CDR1 is MNHNS, CDR2 SASEGT. V shed 1 base and J shed 1 base, with 11 bases lying between them. The CDR3 sequence: CASSEESGGSYEQYF. Here the CDR3 DNA reads TGTGCCAGCAGTGAAGAGTCCGGAGGGTCCTACGAGCAGTACTTC.

The genes are TRBV19 and TRBJ2-7, with TRBD1 matching over 10 bases. With 10 bases clipped from V and 0 bases from J, the junction kept 6 bases outside the gene matches. Germline CDR1 LNHDA, CDR2 SQIVND (reference sequence). The CDR3 extends over 14 amino acids. CDR3 bases: TGTGCCACCGCCGACAGGGGGCTCTCCTACGAGCAGTACTTC. Translated: CATADRGLSYEQYF.

This clone appeared a few times. This chain links TRBV6-6 with TRBJ2-7, with D possibly TRBD1 on 8 matching bases. Germline CDR1 is MNHNY and CDR2 is SVGAGI (reference sequence). Trimming cost V 3 bases and J 6 bases, with 15 bases left between them. The CDR3 sequence is 14 residues long. The CDR3 protein is CASSYRTGRGEQYF. CDR3 bases: TGTGCCAGCAGTTATCGGACAGGGAGGGGCGAGCAGTACTTC.

This sequence joins TRBV5-1 and TRBJ2-3; 11 nucleotides match TRBD2. The V gene's germline CDR1 is SGHRS and CDR2 YFSETQ. The CDR3 is 16 amino acids. V shed 0 bases, J shed 0 bases, and the junction held 0 bases outside the gene matches. CDR3 residues: CASSLGTSGSTDTQYF. As DNA, the CDR3 is TGCGCCAGCAGCTTGGGGACTAGCGGGAGCACAGATACGCAGTATTTT.

The chain links TRBV7-6 to TRBJ1-3; TRBD1 might be the D (5 bases). CDR3 length equals 14 residues. CDR1 and CDR2 from the germline V gene are SGHVS and FNYEAQ. Trimming took off 5 bases at V and 6 bases at J, with 14 bases between the two ends. The CDR3 nucleotides are TGTGCCAGCAGCCCCTCGTGGGGGGTAAACACCATATATTTT. As protein: CASSPSWGVNTIYF.

The V and J genes are TRBV5-4 and TRBJ1-2; 7 nucleotides match TRBD1. Per germline, CDR1 SGHNT and CDR2 YYREEE (reference sequence). Trimming at V came to 0 bases and at J to 4 bases, leaving 15 bases not matched to a gene. This CDR3 comprises 18 residues. CDR3 sequence reads: CASSLVGVPGGFGYGYTF. The CDR3 bases are TGTGCCAGCAGCTTGGTTGGTGTGCCAGGGGGATTCGGCTATGGCTACACCTTC.

This chain uses TRBV6-5 with TRBJ2-5; no reliable D call. The CDR3 spans 14 residues. The germline V gene has CDR1 MNHEY and CDR2 SVGAGI. Trimming took 0 bases from V and 4 from J, leaving 9 bases between them. The CDR3 DNA reads as TGTGCCAGCAGTTACTCGGTAATCGGAGAGACCCAGTACTTC. This translates into CASSYSVIGETQYF.

The V gene is TRBV7-9, the J gene TRBJ1-1; TRBD1 matches at 7 bases. Unmatched junction bases numbered 5, after V lost 2 bases and J lost 8 bases. The CDR3 totals 13 residues. Germline V gene sequence: CDR1 SEHNR, CDR2 FQNEAQ (reference sequence). CDR3: CASSLRTGPEAFF. CDR3 bases: TGTGCCAGCAGCTTACGGACAGGACCGGAAGCTTTCTTT.

This clone was seen a handful of times. The CDR3 here is CASSQGLAGGPSADTQYF. The CDR3 coding sequence is TGCGCCAGCAGCCAAGGACTAGCGGGAGGGCCAAGCGCAGATACGCAGTATTTT. The chain recombines TRBV4-3 with TRBJ2-3; 14 bases are shared with TRBD2. In germline, CDR1 is LGHNA, CDR2 YSLEER. J lost 4 bases, V lost 1 base, and 7 bases had no gene match. The CDR3 spans 18 residues.

This clone appeared once. This chain uses TRBV15 with TRBJ2-1; D may be TRBD2 (6 bases). Trimming left V 3 bases short and J 8 bases short, with 11 bases between. The CDR3 consists of 13 residues. Germline CDR1 LNHNV, CDR2 YYDKDF (reference sequence). The chain's CDR3 is CATSSGSRDEQFF. CDR3 in DNA: TGTGCCACCAGCAGCGGGAGTCGCGATGAGCAGTTCTTC.

In its sample, this clone was seen a few times. This chain links TRBV19 with TRBJ2-2; 9 bases map to TRBD1. This CDR3 contains 16 residues. The germline gives CDR1 LNHDA, CDR2 SQIVND (reference sequence). Trimming took 5 bases from V and 4 from J; bases not matched to a gene: 8. CDR3 region: CASSVIQGAGTGELFF. CDR3 in DNA: TGTGCCAGTAGTGTTATACAGGGGGCTGGCACCGGGGAGCTGTTTTTT.

The chain carries TRBV30 and TRBJ1-1; 7 nucleotides match TRBD1. V lost 2 bases, J lost 11 bases, and 5 bases stayed unmatched. The CDR3 length is 11 residues. CDR1 is GTSNPN and CDR2 is SVGIG in the germline V gene (reference sequence). In DNA, the CDR3 is TGTGCCTGGAGTACAGGCAGGGGGGCTTTCTTT. Residues: CAWSTGRGAFF.

This clone was counted once. The genes are TRBV19 and TRBJ1-2, with D uncertain. The V and J ends lost 4 bases and 8 bases respectively, with 8 bases between them. This CDR3 has 11 amino acids. The V gene's germline CDR1 is LNHDA and CDR2 SQIVND (reference sequence). The CDR3 DNA is TGTGCCAGTAGTACCACACGAGGCTACACCTTC. It specifies CASSTTRGYTF.

The V call is TRBV6-4, the J call TRBJ2-1, with 7 bases fitting TRBD2. With 0 bases clipped from V and 7 bases from J, the junction kept 12 bases outside the gene matches. The germline CDR1 and CDR2 sequences are MRHNA and SNTAGT. This CDR3 is built from 17 residues. The CDR3 loop reads CASSDSPTRAGPNEQFF. The CDR3 coding sequence is TGTGCCAGCAGTGACTCCCCCACTAGAGCGGGACCTAATGAGCAGTTCTTC.

The genes are TRBV5-1 and TRBJ2-7; TRBD1 aligns across 12 bases. CDR1 is SGHRS, CDR2 YFSETQ, per germline. CDR3 length: 16 amino acids. The ends lost 5 bases at V and 7 bases at J; junction bases unmatched: 13. For the CDR3, the DNA is TGCGCCAGCAGTTCTAAGGCGGGACAGGGGGCGCGGGAGCAGTACTTC. Translated, it gives CASSSKAGQGAREQYF.

The chain has TRBV5-1 and TRBJ2-3; D uncertain. V dropped 4 bases and J dropped 0 bases, with 6 bases sitting between them. Germline V lookup: CDR1 SGHRS, CDR2 YFSETQ. The CDR3 has 13 amino acids. The CDR3 nucleotides are TGCGCCAGCAGCCCTTCTAGCACAGATACGCAGTATTTT. Its translation: CASSPSSTDTQYF.

This chain uses TRBV5-6 with TRBJ1-5, with D perhaps TRBD1 (6 bases). Trimming removed 2 bases at V and 7 bases at J, with 13 bases between. CDR1 SGHDT and CDR2 YYEEEE come from the germline V gene. This CDR3 region has 14 residues. The CDR3 region is CASSFWGGWQPQHF. The CDR3 bases are TGTGCCAGCAGCTTTTGGGGGGGCTGGCAGCCCCAGCATTTT.

The CDR3 here is CASSPPGTSGRDQETQYF. The CDR3 DNA reads as TGTGCCAGCAGCCCCCCCGGGACTAGCGGGAGGGACCAAGAGACCCAGTACTTC. V is TRBV5-4 and J is TRBJ2-5, with 16 nucleotides matching TRBD2. Trimming cost V 4 bases and J 0 bases; bases outside gene matches: 6. This CDR3 is built from 18 residues. Germline V lookup: CDR1 SGHNT, CDR2 YYREEE (reference sequence).

This clone was recorded only once. CDR3 sequence (DNA): TGTGCCAGCAGTGAAGCGTCGGGGGTCTCTGGAAACACCATATATTTT. It is translated as CASSEASGVSGNTIYF. The rearrangement links TRBV6-1 to TRBJ1-3; D is possibly TRBD1 (5 bases). CDR3 length: 16 amino acids. The V gene lost 0 bases and the J gene lost 0 bases, with 9 bases spanning the gap. The germline CDR1 and CDR2 sequences are MNHNS and SASEGT.

This chain connects TRBV9 to TRBJ2-3, with 7 bases identical to TRBD2. Germline CDR1 is SGDLS and CDR2 is YYNGEE. The V gene end was trimmed by 6 bases and the J gene end by 2 bases; junction bases not matched to a gene: 15. The CDR3 sequence is 17 residues long. This CDR3 reads CASNLGGSNDPTDTQYF. CDR3 nucleotide sequence: TGTGCCAGCAATCTAGGCGGGAGCAACGATCCCACAGATACGCAGTATTTT.

The chain joins TRBV30 to TRBJ1-5; 8 bases agree with TRBD1. In germline, CDR1 is GTSNPN, CDR2 SVGIG (reference sequence). V trimming: 5 bases; J trimming: 2 bases; junction bases outside the gene matches: 8. The CDR3 contains 15 residues. CDR3 protein: CAWENGQGGNQPQHF. The DNA for the CDR3 is TGTGCCTGGGAGAACGGACAGGGAGGCAATCAGCCCCAGCATTTT.

In its sample, this clone was seen a few times. The chain recombines TRBV9 with TRBJ2-7; 12 bases map to TRBD2. V shed 0 bases and J 3 bases; nucleotides not matched to a gene: 13. From germline, CDR1 is SGDLS and CDR2 YYNGEE. This CDR3 comprises 19 residues. CDR3 residues: CASSVGTRTGLAGHYEQYF. The CDR3, as DNA: TGTGCCAGCAGCGTAGGGACCAGGACGGGACTAGCGGGCCACTACGAGCAGTACTTC.

The chain employs TRBV4-2 and TRBJ2-7; D is perhaps TRBD1 (5 bases). The germline V and J ends were trimmed by 0 bases and 4 bases, with 16 bases remaining between them. Germline CDR1 is LGHNA and CDR2 is YNFKEQ. The CDR3 is 16 amino acids. Here the CDR3 reads CASSQDGARKAYEQYF. As DNA, the CDR3 is TGTGCCAGCAGCCAAGATGGGGCCAGGAAGGCATACGAGCAGTACTTC.